This T cell receptor (beta chain) was obtained from a study of blood T cells in healthy people across ages. Points from the study as a whole: Per-million-T-cell TCR beta diversity fell roughly linearly with age. Among long-lived donors, naive CD4+ cells were more numerous and diversity higher than in aged donors.

Using a J-beta primer mix together with a sample-barcoded 5' primer, a second PCR was run for roughly 7 to 12 cycles. TCRdb re-called the 5' RACE reads through MiXCR, storing one row per CDR3 protein. The data contain roughly 1,800,000 distinct CDR3 sequences, around half of them seen just once; the ten biggest clones take up 2.1%. Turning to this clonotype: Its target is unknown.

The CDR3 is 14 amino acids. Germline lookup yields CDR1 SNHLY and CDR2 FYNNEI. The trim removed 7 bases at V and 1 base at J, leaving 5 bases unmatched. Healthy Russian Caucasian donors spanned ages roughly 6 to 100 years. Sequences were obtained from blood. The sequence was obtained from a woman aged 40 to 49 in good health. The chain has TRBV2 and TRBJ2-3; 7 bases line up with TRBD2. Here the CDR3 reads CASNVAGGTDTQYF. CDR3 in DNA: TGTGCCAGCAACGTCGCGGGGGGCACAGATACGCAGTATTTT.